The 27 T cell receptor beta chains below were found in one sample sequenced in a study of CD8+ T cells in alopecia areata. Reverse transcribed after extraction, RNA yielded cDNA as the sequencing template. The repertoire was sequenced with immunoSEQ multiplex PCR; TCRdb's copy has only in-frame clones and lacks some. The profile shows around 290,000 clones, roughly 64% of them singletons. Treatment given: oral pan-JAK inhibitor, 5-10 mg twice daily. This specimen was CD4+ T cells sorted from blood, taken at week 24, from a patient treated with tofacitinib. The source is a human donor with alopecia areata.

V and J are TRBV28 and TRBJ2-2, with no clear D. V dropped 5 bases and J dropped 5 bases, with 12 bases sitting between them. The germline V gene encodes CDR1 MDHEN and CDR2 SYDVKM. The CDR3 sequence is 14 residues long. The CDR3 loop reads CASSPRWQTGELFF. DNA of the CDR3: TGTGCCAGCAGTCCGCGTTGGCAGACCGGGGAGCTGTTTTTT.

This rearrangement joins TRBV9 to TRBJ2-3; 7 nucleotides agree with TRBD1. This CDR3 region has 16 residues. Germline CDR1 SGDLS, CDR2 YYNGEE. After removal of 3 bases from V and 5 bases from J, the junction contained 12 bases not matched to a gene. CDR3 residues: CASSAHRGAAGDTQYF. The CDR3 coding sequence is TGTGCCAGCAGCGCCCACAGGGGAGCGGCGGGAGATACGCAGTATTTT.

The chain carries TRBV27 and TRBJ2-1; TRBD2 might be the D (6 bases). V lost 10 bases and J lost 5, with 15 bases in between. CDR3 length: 13 amino acids. Germline V CDR1 and CDR2: MNHEY, SMNVEV (reference sequence). CDR3 protein: CATKRGGHNEQFF. In DNA, the CDR3 is TGTGCCACCAAGAGAGGAGGGCACAATGAGCAGTTCTTC.

This rearrangement joins TRBV4-3 to TRBJ2-6; D is uncertain. Germline assignment: CDR1 LGHNA and CDR2 YSLEER. The CDR3 totals 16 residues. V was cut by 4 bases and J by 0 bases, with 10 bases left in between. The CDR3 DNA reads as TGCGCCAGCAGCCCACATAGTTCCTCTGGGGCCAACGTCCTGACTTTC. Protein sequence: CASSPHSSSGANVLTF.

A single count supports this clone. V usage is TRBV29-1 and J usage is TRBJ1-2; D is uncertain. Germline-derived CDR1 and CDR2 are SQVTM and ANQGSEA. The CDR3 totals 11 residues. V was trimmed by 4 bases and J by 2 bases, leaving 5 bases between them. The CDR3 loop reads CSVAVNYGYTF. The CDR3 bases are TGCAGCGTTGCGGTGAACTATGGCTACACCTTC.

The J gene is TRBJ1-6, the V gene TRBV30, with 9 bases matching TRBD1. Germline CDR1 and CDR2: GTSNPN and SVGIG (reference sequence). This CDR3 region has 16 residues. V dropped 0 bases and J dropped 10; count of bases not matched to a gene: 10. CDR3 nucleotides: TGTGCCTGGAGTGTAGGGCGGACAGGGGCCAGGTCACCCCTCCACTTT. This translates into CAWSVGRTGARSPLHF.

This clone occurred once. The V call is TRBV6-5, the J call TRBJ2-3; a possible D gene is TRBD2 (6 bases). Trimming left V 5 bases short and J 6 bases short, with 15 bases between. This CDR3 is 14 amino acids long. Germline CDR1 MNHEY, CDR2 SVGAGI. This CDR3 reads CASSARLGGDTQYF. The CDR3 nucleotides read TGTGCCAGCAGTGCCCGACTAGGAGGCGATACGCAGTATTTT.

This clone has a single count. The chain uses TRBV11-2 and TRBJ2-3; 8 bases match TRBD1. V lost 4 bases and J lost 6; bases outside the gene matches: 12. The germline gives CDR1 SGHAT, CDR2 FQNNGV. The CDR3 contains 16 residues. The CDR3: CASSSTRTGGRDTQYF. Here the CDR3 DNA reads TGTGCCAGCAGCTCTACCCGTACAGGGGGTCGGGATACGCAGTATTTT.

The chain combines TRBV6-5 with TRBJ1-2; TRBD1 agrees at 8 bases. V was pared by 5 bases and J by 7 bases, with 9 bases of the junction left unmatched. Germline values: CDR1 MNHEY, CDR2 SVGAGI. The CDR3 length is 14 residues. The CDR3 coding sequence is TGTGCCAGCAGTGAGCCGGGACAGGTCTCTGGCTACACCTTC. This encodes CASSEPGQVSGYTF.

The V and J genes are TRBV29-1 and TRBJ1-1; TRBD1 might be the D (5 bases). Germline V gene sequence: CDR1 SQVTM, CDR2 ANQGSEA. The V end was cut by 4 bases, the J end by 0 bases, with 15 bases between. This CDR3 comprises 15 residues. This CDR3 is CSVGGTGEMNTEAFF. CDR3 nucleotides: TGCAGCGTTGGAGGGACGGGGGAAATGAACACTGAAGCTTTCTTT.

This clone was seen a few times. The genes are TRBV5-1 and TRBJ2-7, with D unclear. The V and J ends lost 5 bases and 0 bases respectively, with 12 bases between them. The germline CDR1 and CDR2 sequences are SGHRS and YFSETQ. This CDR3 is 14 amino acids long. CDR3 residues: CASSKGPSSYEQYF. The CDR3 DNA is TGCGCCAGCAGTAAGGGCCCGAGCTCCTACGAGCAGTACTTC.

This rearrangement joins TRBV29-1 to TRBJ2-7, with TRBD1 identical over 7 bases. Germline values: CDR1 SQVTM, CDR2 ANQGSEA. V was pared by 4 bases and J by 0 bases, with 9 bases of the junction left unmatched. This CDR3 region has 15 residues. DNA of the CDR3: TGCAGCGTTGTCCCCAGGGACAGCCCCTCCTACGAGCAGTACTTC. Protein sequence: CSVVPRDSPSYEQYF.

The CDR3 region has the DNA TGTGCCAGCAGCTCTACAGGGTCTGGGGCCAACGTCCTGACTTTC. Translated: CASSSTGSGANVLTF. The chain has TRBV7-3 and TRBJ2-6; D may be TRBD1 (6 bases). Germline V lookup: CDR1 SGHTA, CDR2 FQGTGA. Trimming shortened V by 4 bases and J by 1 base, and 8 bases separated the two germline ends. This CDR3 region has 15 residues.

This clone showed up just a few times. The chain joins TRBV30 to TRBJ2-5, with D possibly being TRBD1 (5 bases). The germline V gene encodes CDR1 GTSNPN and CDR2 SVGIG (reference sequence). V was clipped by 0 bases and J by 3 bases, with 8 bases between them. The CDR3 has 13 residues. The DNA of the CDR3 is TGTGCCTGGAGTGTTGGCAGGGAAGAGACCCAGTACTTC. This gives the protein CAWSVGREETQYF. Together with reference TRBV30 and TRBJ2-5, the CDR3 gives the full variable domain: SQTIHQWPATLVQPVGSPLSLECTVEGTSNPNLYWYRQAAGRGLQLLFYSVGIGQISSEVPQNLSASRPQDRQFILSSKKLLLSDSGFYLCAWSVGREETQYFGPGTRLLVL.

The CDR3: CAWSVLKQPQHF. DNA for the CDR3: TGTGCCTGGAGTGTACTCAAACAGCCCCAGCATTTT. The chain employs TRBV30 and TRBJ1-5; no clear D. Germline lookup yields CDR1 GTSNPN and CDR2 SVGIG (reference sequence). The CDR3 length is 12 residues. The V and J ends lost 0 bases and 7 bases respectively, with 7 bases between them.

The CDR3 reads CASSLATGASMGGYTF. The CDR3 DNA sequence: TGTGCCAGCAGCTTAGCGACAGGGGCCTCTATGGGGGGCTACACCTTC. The gene calls are TRBV7-9 and TRBJ1-2; 8 nucleotides match TRBD1. The germline gives CDR1 SEHNR, CDR2 FQNEAQ (reference sequence). Trimming cost V 0 bases and J 8 bases; bases outside gene matches: 11. The CDR3 has 16 amino acids.

Notes on this clone: One junction end does not reproduce the germline sequence, and a read error may be involved. The CDR3 DNA follows: TGTGCCCTCCGTGACCGGGACGGATTGTTC. Protein sequence: CALRDRDGLF. This sequence joins TRBV30 and TRBJ1-2; D is possibly TRBD1 (5 bases). Germline V gene data show CDR1 as GTSNPN and CDR2 as SVGIG (reference sequence). The CDR3 covers 10 residues.

The CDR3 spells CSVDTSGGSLNEQFF. The CDR3 DNA reads TGCAGCGTTGACACGAGCGGGGGCTCCCTCAATGAGCAGTTCTTC. V gene TRBV29-1 combines with J gene TRBJ2-1, with 8 bases fitting TRBD2. Trimming removed 3 bases from V and 6 bases from J; junction bases left unmatched: 10. The CDR3 covers 15 residues. Germline lookup yields CDR1 SQVTM and CDR2 ANQGSEA.

J is TRBJ1-6 and V is TRBV5-1; D is ambiguous. This CDR3 region has 15 residues. Per germline, CDR1 SGHRS and CDR2 YFSETQ. The V and J ends lost 4 bases and 5 bases respectively, with 13 bases between them. CDR3 nucleotides: TGCGCCAGCAGCCCCCTATTTCGAGATAATTCACCCCTCCACTTT. Amino acid sequence: CASSPLFRDNSPLHF.

Regarding this clone: Other nucleotide sequences from this sample produce the same CDR3. The rearrangement uses TRBV29-1 and TRBJ2-7; D is possibly TRBD2 (5 bases). In germline, CDR1 is SQVTM, CDR2 ANQGSEA. Trimming left V 0 bases short and J 8 bases short, with 11 bases between. The CDR3 runs to 12 residues. The CDR3 DNA sequence: TGCAGCGTTGAAGAACAGTCGGGAAAGCAGTACTTC. Its translation is CSVEEQSGKQYF.

J is TRBJ2-1 and V is TRBV11-2; D is ambiguous. V shed 3 bases and J shed 8 bases, with 11 bases lying between them. The CDR3 is 13 amino acids. Germline assignment: CDR1 SGHAT and CDR2 FQNNGV. CDR3 in amino acids: CASSFGSRYEQFF. In nucleotides, the CDR3 is TGTGCCAGCAGCTTCGGTTCTAGGTATGAGCAGTTCTTC.

The gene calls are TRBV29-1 and TRBJ2-3; maybe TRBD2 (6 bases). The CDR3 sequence is 13 residues long. Trimming took off 3 bases at V and 3 bases at J, with 10 bases between the two ends. Germline CDR1 SQVTM, CDR2 ANQGSEA. Here the CDR3 reads CSVDRGNTDTQYF. The CDR3 DNA sequence: TGCAGCGTTGATCGGGGGAATACAGATACGCAGTATTTT.

The chain couples TRBV11-2 to TRBJ2-7, with D possibly TRBD2 on 5 matching bases. Between the trimmed V and J ends, which lost 2 bases and 0 bases, there was a span of 11 bases. The germline gives CDR1 SGHAT, CDR2 FQNNGV. The CDR3 is 15 residues long. The CDR3 nucleotides read TGTGCCAGCAGCTTACCGGGTGGACTCTCCTACGAGCAGTACTTC. It specifies CASSLPGGLSYEQYF.

The CDR3 nucleotides are TGTGCCTGGAGTAACACGGGGGAGCAGTACTTC. Amino acids: CAWSNTGEQYF. This chain joins TRBV30 and TRBJ2-7; D might be TRBD2 (5 bases). The germline V gene encodes CDR1 GTSNPN and CDR2 SVGIG (reference sequence). Trimming took 2 bases from V and 7 from J, leaving 9 bases between them. The CDR3 totals 11 residues.

The chain uses TRBV7-9 and TRBJ2-6; D remains unclear. V was pared by 2 bases and J by 7 bases, with 9 bases between. Germline assignment: CDR1 SEHNR and CDR2 FQNEAQ (reference sequence). The CDR3 loop spans 14 amino acids. Here the CDR3 reads CASSLPKVANVLTF. CDR3 coding DNA: TGTGCCAGCAGCTTACCGAAGGTTGCCAACGTCCTGACTTTC.

The CDR3 loop is CASSQEKASPWDEQFF. The CDR3 DNA sequence: TGCGCCAGCAGCCAAGAAAAGGCTAGCCCCTGGGATGAGCAGTTCTTC. The chain has TRBV4-1 and TRBJ2-1; weak D call: TRBD2 (5 bases). The CDR3 has 16 residues. Germline V CDR1 and CDR2: MGHRA, YSYEKL. V was pared by 0 bases and J by 8 bases, with 17 bases between.

This clone has more than one count but fewer than ten. The J gene is TRBJ1-1, the V gene TRBV5-6, with D perhaps matching TRBD1 (5 bases). The CDR3 loop spans 14 amino acids. Germline V gene data show CDR1 as SGHDT and CDR2 as YYEEEE. V lost 6 bases, J lost 3 bases, and 15 bases lay in between. CDR3 residues: CASNPGAGYTEAFF. The CDR3 nucleotides read TGTGCCAGCAACCCCGGGGCGGGTTACACTGAAGCTTTCTTT.